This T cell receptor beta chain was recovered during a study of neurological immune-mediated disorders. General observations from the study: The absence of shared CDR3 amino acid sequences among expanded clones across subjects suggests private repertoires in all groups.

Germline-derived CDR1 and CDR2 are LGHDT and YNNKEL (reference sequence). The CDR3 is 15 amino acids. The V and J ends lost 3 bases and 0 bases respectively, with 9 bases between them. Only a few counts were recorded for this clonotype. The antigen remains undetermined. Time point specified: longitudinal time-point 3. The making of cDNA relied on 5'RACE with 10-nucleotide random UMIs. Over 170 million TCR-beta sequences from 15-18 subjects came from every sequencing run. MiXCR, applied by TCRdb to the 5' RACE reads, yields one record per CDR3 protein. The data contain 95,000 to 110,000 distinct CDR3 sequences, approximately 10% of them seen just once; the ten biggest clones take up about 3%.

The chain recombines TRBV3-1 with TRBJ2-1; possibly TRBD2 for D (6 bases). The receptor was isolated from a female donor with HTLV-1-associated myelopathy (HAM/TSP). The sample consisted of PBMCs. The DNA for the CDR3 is TGTGCCAGCAGCCACGGGGGTAACTCCTACAATGAGCAGTTCTTC. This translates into CASSHGGNSYNEQFF.